The entry that follows covers one T cell receptor beta chain sequence. The antigen is undetermined. This CDR3 region has 14 residues. Germline V gene data show CDR1 as MNHEY and CDR2 as SVGEGT. Trimming removed 6 bases at V and 2 bases at J, with 11 bases between. These data belong to a study of blood T cells in healthy people across ages. Study context: Roughly one uniquely barcoded beta molecule per two T cells was captured.

The study's findings and limits: There was a strong correlation between TCR beta diversity and naive T cell percentage.

Primers used in a second PCR of about 6 to 12 cycles were a sample-barcoded 5' primer and a J-beta primer mix. One entry per CDR3 protein results from TCRdb running MiXCR on the 5' RACE reads. The table records roughly 680,000 distinct CDR3 sequences, around a fifth of them present only once. The origin of this receptor is a man between 65 and 80 years old in good health. Sample: blood. The chain recombines TRBV6-2 or TRBV6-3 with TRBJ1-5; maybe TRBD1 (6 bases). For the CDR3, the DNA is TGTGCCAGCAGAAAGACAGGAGGCAATCAGCCCCAGCATTTT. Translated, it gives CASRKTGGNQPQHF.